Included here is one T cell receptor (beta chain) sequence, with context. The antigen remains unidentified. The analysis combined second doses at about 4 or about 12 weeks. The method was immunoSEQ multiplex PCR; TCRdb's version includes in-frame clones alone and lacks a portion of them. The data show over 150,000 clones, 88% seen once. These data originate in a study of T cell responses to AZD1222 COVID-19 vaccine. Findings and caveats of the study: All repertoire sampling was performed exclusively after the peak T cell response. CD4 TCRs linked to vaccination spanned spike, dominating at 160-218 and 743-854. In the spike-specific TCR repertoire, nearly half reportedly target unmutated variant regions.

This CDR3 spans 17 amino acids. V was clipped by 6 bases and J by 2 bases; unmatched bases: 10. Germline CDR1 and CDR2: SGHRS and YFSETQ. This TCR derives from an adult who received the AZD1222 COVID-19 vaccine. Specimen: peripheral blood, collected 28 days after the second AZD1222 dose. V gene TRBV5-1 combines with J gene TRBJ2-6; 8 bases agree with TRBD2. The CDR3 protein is CASIGGASVPGANVLTF. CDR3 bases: TGCGCCAGCATCGGGGGGGCGTCGGTCCCTGGGGCCAACGTCCTGACTTTC. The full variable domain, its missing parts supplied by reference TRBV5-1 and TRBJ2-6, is KAGVTQTPRYLIKTRGQQVTLSCSPISGHRSVSWYQQTPGQGLQFLFEYFSETQRNKGNFPGRFSGRQFSNSRSEMNVSTLELGDSALYLCASIGGASVPGANVLTFGAGSRLTVL.